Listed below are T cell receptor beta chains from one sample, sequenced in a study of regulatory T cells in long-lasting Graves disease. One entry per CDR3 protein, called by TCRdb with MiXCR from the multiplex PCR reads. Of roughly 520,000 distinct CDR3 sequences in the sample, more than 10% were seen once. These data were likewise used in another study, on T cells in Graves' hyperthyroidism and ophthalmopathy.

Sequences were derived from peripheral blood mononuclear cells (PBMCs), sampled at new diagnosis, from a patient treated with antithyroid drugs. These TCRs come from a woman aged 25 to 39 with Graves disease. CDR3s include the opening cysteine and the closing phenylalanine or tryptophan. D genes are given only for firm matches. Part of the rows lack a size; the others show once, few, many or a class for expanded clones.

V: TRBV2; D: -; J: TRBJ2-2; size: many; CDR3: CASSPDSTGELFF; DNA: TGTGCCAGCAGCCCCGACTCAACCGGGGAGCTGTTTTTT
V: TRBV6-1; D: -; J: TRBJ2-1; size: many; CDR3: CASHVGGWSNEQFF; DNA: TGTGCCAGTCATGTCGGAGGGTGGTCCAATGAGCAGTTCTTC
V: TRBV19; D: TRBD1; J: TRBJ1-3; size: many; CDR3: CASSARTGGSGNTIYF; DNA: TGTGCCAGTAGTGCACGGACAGGGGGCTCTGGAAACACCATATATTTT
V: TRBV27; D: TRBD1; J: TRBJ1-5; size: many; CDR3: CASQGVGQPQHF; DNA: TGTGCCAGCCAGGGGGTCGGTCAGCCCCAGCATTTT
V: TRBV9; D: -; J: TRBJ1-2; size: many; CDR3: CASSVDSRPNYGYTF; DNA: TGTGCCAGCAGCGTAGACTCCAGACCTAACTATGGCTACACCTTC
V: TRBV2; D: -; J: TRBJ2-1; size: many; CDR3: CAIGDKVRNEQFF; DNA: TGTGCCATAGGGGACAAGGTTAGGAATGAGCAGTTCTTC
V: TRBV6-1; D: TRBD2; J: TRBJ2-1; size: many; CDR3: CASSLGLAGESYNEQFF; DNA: TGTGCCAGCAGTCTCGGACTAGCGGGAGAATCCTACAATGAGCAGTTCTTC
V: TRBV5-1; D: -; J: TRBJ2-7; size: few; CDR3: CASSFIGTYEQYF; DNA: TGCGCCAGCAGCTTCATCGGTACCTACGAGCAGTACTTC
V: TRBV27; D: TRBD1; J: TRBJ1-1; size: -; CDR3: CASSLDRGLEAFF; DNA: TGTGCCAGCAGTTTAGACAGGGGTCTAGAAGCTTTCTTT
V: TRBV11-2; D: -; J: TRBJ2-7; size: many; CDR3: CASSRGRAYEQYF; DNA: TGTGCCAGCAGCCGGGGACGGGCCTACGAGCAGTACTTC
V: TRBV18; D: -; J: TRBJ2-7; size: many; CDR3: CASSLGPVYEQYF; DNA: TGTGCCAGCTCACTAGGACCAGTATACGAGCAGTACTTC
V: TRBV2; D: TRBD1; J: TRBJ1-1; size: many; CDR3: CASSAQGAFAEAFF; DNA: TGTGCCAGCAGTGCTCAGGGGGCGTTTGCTGAAGCTTTCTTT
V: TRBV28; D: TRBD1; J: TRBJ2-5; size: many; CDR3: CASSDRARETQYF; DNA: TGTGCCAGCAGCGACAGGGCCAGGGAGACCCAGTACTTC
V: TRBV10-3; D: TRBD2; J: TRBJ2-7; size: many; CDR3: CATRASGRPYEQYF; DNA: TGTGCCACCCGTGCTAGCGGAAGACCCTACGAGCAGTACTTC
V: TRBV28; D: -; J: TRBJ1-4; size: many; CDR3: CASSLASSKANEKLFF; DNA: TGTGCCAGCAGTTTGGCGTCTTCTAAGGCTAATGAAAAACTGTTTTTT
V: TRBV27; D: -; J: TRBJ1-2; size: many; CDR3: CASRRDNPNYGYTF; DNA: TGTGCCAGCAGAAGGGATAATCCTAACTATGGCTACACCTTC
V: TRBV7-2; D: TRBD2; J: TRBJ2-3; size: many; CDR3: CASSPGLADTQYF; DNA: TGTGCCAGCAGCCCCGGACTAGCGGATACGCAGTATTTT
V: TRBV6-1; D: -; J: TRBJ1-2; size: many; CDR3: CASRITGTDYGYTF; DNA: TGTGCCAGCAGAATAACCGGGACGGACTATGGCTACACCTTC
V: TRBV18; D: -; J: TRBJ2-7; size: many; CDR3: CASSPQSDTLYEQYF; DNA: TGTGCCAGCTCACCACAATCGGACACTCTGTACGAGCAGTACTTC
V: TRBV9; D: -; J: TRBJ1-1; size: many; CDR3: CASSVSVGTEAFF; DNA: TGTGCCAGCAGCGTGAGCGTCGGCACTGAAGCTTTCTTT
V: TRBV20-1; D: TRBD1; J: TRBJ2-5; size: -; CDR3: CSASEGAKTQYF; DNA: TGCAGTGCTAGTGAGGGGGCCAAGACCCAGTACTTC
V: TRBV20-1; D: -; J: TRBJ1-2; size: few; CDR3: CSAASGDGYTF; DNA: TGCAGTGCTGCTTCTGGGGACGGCTACACCTTC
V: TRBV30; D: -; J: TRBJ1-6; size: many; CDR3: CAWSYEAYNSPLHF; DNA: TGTGCCTGGAGCTACGAGGCTTATAATTCACCCCTCCACTTT
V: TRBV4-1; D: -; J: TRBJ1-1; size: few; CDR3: CASSQQGAGSTEAFF; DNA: TGCGCCAGCAGCCAGCAGGGTGCCGGGAGCACTGAAGCTTTCTTT
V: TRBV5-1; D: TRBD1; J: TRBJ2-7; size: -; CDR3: CASSLGQGDRQYF; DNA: TGCGCCAGCAGCTTGGGACAGGGTGATAGGCAGTACTTC
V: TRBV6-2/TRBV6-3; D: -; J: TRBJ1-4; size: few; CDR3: CASSYPGLNEKLFF; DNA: TGTGCCAGCAGTTACCCGGGACTTAATGAAAAACTGTTTTTT
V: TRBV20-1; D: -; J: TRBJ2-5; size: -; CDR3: CSAHRGGAETQYF; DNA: TGCAGTGCTCACCGTGGGGGTGCGGAGACCCAGTACTTC
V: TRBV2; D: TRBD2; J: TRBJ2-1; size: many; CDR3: CASERDRSYNEQFF; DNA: TGTGCCAGCGAGCGGGACCGTTCCTACAATGAGCAGTTCTTC
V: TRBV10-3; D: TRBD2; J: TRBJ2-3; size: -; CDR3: CAISEKRGHITDTQYF; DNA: TGTGCCATCAGTGAGAAGCGGGGCCACATCACAGATACGCAGTATTTT
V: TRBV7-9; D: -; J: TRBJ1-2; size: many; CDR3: CASSLEVQGGGYTF; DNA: TGTGCCAGCAGCTTAGAGGTCCAGGGTGGCGGCTACACCTTC
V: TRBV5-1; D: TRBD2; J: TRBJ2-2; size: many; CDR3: CASSPMTSGINTGELFF; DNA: TGCGCCAGCAGCCCGATGACTAGCGGGATTAACACCGGGGAGCTGTTTTTT
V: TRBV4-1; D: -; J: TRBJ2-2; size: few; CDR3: CASRRVGYSTGELFF; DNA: TGCGCCAGCAGACGGGTTGGGTATAGCACCGGGGAGCTGTTTTTT
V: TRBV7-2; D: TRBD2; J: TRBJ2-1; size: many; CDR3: CASSPQRGTYNEQFF; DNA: TGTGCCAGCAGCCCGCAGCGGGGGACCTACAATGAGCAGTTCTTC
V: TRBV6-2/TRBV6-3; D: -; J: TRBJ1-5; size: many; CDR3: CASSPTTDGQLPQHF; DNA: TGTGCCAGCAGCCCCACAACGGACGGTCAATTGCCCCAGCATTTT
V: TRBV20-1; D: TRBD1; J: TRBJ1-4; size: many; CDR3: CSARGQGNHWGGEKLFF; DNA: TGCAGTGCTAGAGGACAGGGCAACCACTGGGGAGGTGAAAAACTGTTTTTT
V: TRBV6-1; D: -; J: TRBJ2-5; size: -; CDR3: CASAPLRFQETQYF; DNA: TGTGCCAGCGCCCCCCTGCGGTTCCAAGAGACCCAGTACTTC
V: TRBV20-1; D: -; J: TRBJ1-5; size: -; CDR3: CSAQAPGPNQPQHF; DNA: TGCAGTGCTCAAGCGCCAGGGCCAAATCAGCCCCAGCATTTT
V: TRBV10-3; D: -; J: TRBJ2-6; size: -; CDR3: CASSYSGLSAAFSGANVLTF; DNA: TGTGCCAGCAGTTACTCGGGCCTCTCCGCCGCCTTCTCTGGGGCCAACGTCCTGACTTTC
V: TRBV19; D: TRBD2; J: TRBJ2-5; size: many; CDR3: CASSILLGTSGNRETQYF; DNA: TGTGCCAGTAGTATATTGTTAGGGACTAGCGGGAACAGGGAGACCCAGTACTTC
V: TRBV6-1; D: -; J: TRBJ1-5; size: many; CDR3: CASSKQGLYQPQHF; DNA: TGTGCCAGCAGTAAACAGGGATTGTATCAGCCCCAGCATTTT
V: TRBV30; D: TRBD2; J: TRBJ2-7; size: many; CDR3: CAWSGLAGAYEQYF; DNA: TGTGCCTGGAGTGGACTAGCGGGAGCGTACGAGCAGTACTTC